This T cell receptor (beta chain) derives from a study of T cell clonotyping in hematopoietic cell transplantation. Overall study findings and caveats: Pathologically expanded recipient clonotypes increased progressively from day 30 to day 180 as diversity fell. Without cell sorting, CD4 versus CD8 contributions remain unresolved. Graft donor and pretransplant recipient Inverse Simpson Index values predicted broader posttransplant TCR diversity. Few recipient clonotypes overlapped donors; over 95% were de novo at given depth.

Comments on this clone: Its antigen is as yet unknown.

This CDR3 spans 15 amino acids. V was trimmed by 1 base and J by 2 bases, leaving 12 bases between them. CDR1 and CDR2 from the germline V gene are SNHLY and FYNNEI. The repertoire was sequenced with immunoSEQ multiplex PCR; TCRdb's copy has only in-frame clones and lacks some. Of approximately 1,300 clones listed, approximately 96% were seen once; the top ten hold about 2%. The receptor was isolated from a male patient aged 45-60 years who had an allogeneic stem cell transplant from a related donor, so the T cells may come from the graft donor. Some clones in this sample may be carry-over from other donors' samples. The V gene is TRBV2, the J gene TRBJ2-7, with a weak D call TRBD1 (5 bases). This sample comprised PBMCs, obtained 180 days after allogeneic stem cell transplant. The CDR3 here is CASSEVRGFTYEQYF. The CDR3, as DNA: TGTGCCAGCAGTGAAGTAAGGGGCTTTACCTACGAGCAGTACTTC.